The clone carrying this T cell receptor beta chain was found a few times. Antigen unknown. Cells sorted as Tregs were CD4+, CD25+ and CD127-/low. The CDR3 is made up of 16 amino acids. Losses at the gene ends were 4 bases for V and 4 bases for J; bases not matched to a gene: 9. Full-length variable regions came from constant-region reverse primers plus semi-nested Nested Universal Primer A PCR. TCRdb itself ran the 5' RACE reads through MiXCR, one entry per CDR3 protein. There are over 25,000 distinct CDR3 sequences in the sample; 27% occur only once, and approximately 2.1% lies in the top ten. Study-wide findings and caveats: Tumor Treg TCRs overlapped most with tumor naive CD4+ cells. Tumor memory CD4+ T cell TCR gene usage clustered with blood and lymph node memory CD4+ cells and lymph node naive CD4+ cells.

The sample was tumor-infiltrating Tregs sorted from the breast tumor. This TCR came from a female donor with breast cancer. This chain uses TRBV12-3 or TRBV12-4 with TRBJ1-1, with 10 bases matching TRBD1. This CDR3 reads CASSYPSGQGSTEAFF. The CDR3 region has the DNA TGTGCCAGCAGTTACCCTTCGGGACAGGGGAGCACTGAAGCTTTCTTT.